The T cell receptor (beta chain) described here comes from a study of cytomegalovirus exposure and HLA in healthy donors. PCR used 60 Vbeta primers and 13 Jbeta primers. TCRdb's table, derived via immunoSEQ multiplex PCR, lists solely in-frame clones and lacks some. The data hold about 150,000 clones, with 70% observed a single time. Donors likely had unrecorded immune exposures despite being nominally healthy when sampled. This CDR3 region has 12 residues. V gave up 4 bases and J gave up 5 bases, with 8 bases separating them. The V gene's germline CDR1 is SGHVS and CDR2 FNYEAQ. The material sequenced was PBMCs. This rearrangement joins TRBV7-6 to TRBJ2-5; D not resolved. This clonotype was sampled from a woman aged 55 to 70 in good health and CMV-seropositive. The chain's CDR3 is CASSYPLETQYF. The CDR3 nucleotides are TGTGCCAGCAGCTATCCCTTGGAGACCCAGTACTTC.